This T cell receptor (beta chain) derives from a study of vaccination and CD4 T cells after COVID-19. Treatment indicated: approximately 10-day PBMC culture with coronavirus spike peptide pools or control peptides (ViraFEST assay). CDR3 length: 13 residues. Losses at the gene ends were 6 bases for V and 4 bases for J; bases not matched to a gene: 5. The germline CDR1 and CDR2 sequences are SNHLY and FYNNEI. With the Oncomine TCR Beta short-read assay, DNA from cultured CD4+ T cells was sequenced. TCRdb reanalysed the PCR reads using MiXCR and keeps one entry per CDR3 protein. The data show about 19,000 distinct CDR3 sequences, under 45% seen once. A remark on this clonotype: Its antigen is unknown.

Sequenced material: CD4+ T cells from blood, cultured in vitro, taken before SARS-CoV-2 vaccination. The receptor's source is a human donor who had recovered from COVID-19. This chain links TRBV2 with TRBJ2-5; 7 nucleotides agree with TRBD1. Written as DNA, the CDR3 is TGTGCCAGCAGCGGTGACAGGGCAGAGACCCAGTACTTC. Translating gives CASSGDRAETQYF.